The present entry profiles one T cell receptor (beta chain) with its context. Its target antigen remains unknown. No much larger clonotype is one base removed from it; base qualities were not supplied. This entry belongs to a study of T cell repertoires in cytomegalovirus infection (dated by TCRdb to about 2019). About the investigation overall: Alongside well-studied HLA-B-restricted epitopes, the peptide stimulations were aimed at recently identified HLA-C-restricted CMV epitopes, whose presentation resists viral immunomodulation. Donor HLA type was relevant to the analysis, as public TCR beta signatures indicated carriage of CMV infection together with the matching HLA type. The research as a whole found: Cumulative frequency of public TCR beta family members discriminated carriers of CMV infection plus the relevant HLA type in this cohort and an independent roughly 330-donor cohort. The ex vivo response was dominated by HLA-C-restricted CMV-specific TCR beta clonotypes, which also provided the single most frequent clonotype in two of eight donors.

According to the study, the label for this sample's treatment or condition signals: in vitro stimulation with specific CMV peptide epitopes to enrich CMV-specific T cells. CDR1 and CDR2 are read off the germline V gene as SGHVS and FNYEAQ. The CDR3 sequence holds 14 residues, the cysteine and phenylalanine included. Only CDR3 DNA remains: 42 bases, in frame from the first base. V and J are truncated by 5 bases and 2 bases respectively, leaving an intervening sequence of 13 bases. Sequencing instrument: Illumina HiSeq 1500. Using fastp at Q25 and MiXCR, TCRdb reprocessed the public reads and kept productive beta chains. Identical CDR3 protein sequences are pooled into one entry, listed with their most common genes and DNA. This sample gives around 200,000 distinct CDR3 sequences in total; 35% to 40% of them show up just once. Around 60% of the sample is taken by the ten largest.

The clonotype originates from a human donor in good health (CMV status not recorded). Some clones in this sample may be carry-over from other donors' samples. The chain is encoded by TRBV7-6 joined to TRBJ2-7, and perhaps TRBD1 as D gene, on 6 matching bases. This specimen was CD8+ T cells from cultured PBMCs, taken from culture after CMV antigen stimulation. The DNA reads TGTGCCAGCAGCCCGGCAGGGGTGACCTACGAGCAGTACTTC. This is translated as CASSPAGVTYEQYF.